The present TCR beta chain was sequenced within a study of shared clonotypes between healthy human individuals. Background on the study: Per donor, CD8 memory used one plate, CD8 naive used two, CD4 memory used three and CD4 naive used three.

With 1 base clipped from V and 7 bases from J, the junction kept 6 bases outside the gene matches. This CDR3 has 15 amino acids. Per germline, CDR1 SEHNR and CDR2 FQNEAQ (reference sequence). Several immunoSEQ plates received, in even portions, the genomic DNA of each subset. The data were produced by immunoSEQ multiplex PCR, yet TCRdb's version contains in-frame clones alone and is incomplete. The sample carries a few million clones, almost 96% recorded once. This receptor was taken from a man aged 18-30 years in good health. Sample: naive CD4+ T cells sorted from blood. Subset denoted: CD45RA+ positively selected. The V gene is TRBV7-9, the J gene TRBJ1-4, with 7 bases lining up with TRBD1. Here the CDR3 DNA reads TGTGCCAGCAGCTTAGTAAAGGGGGCGGCTGAAAAACTGTTTTTT. It codes for CASSLVKGAAEKLFF.